This T cell receptor (beta chain) came from a study of HIV-infected patients and healthy controls. Whole-study results and caveats: Significant mean usage differences between HIV-infected patients and controls involved eight alpha and eight beta V genes. The seeming recovery of the Gini index after therapy in HIV-infected patients vanished in size-matched data. CDR3 sharing between individuals was lower in HIV-infected patients than in healthy controls.

This CDR3 has 16 amino acids. J was trimmed by 5 bases and V by 4 bases; bases with no gene match: 5. Germline CDR1 is SGHTS and CDR2 is YDEGEE. About 500 ng RNA was reverse transcribed with alpha and beta constant-region primers. Separate chain-specific third strand synthesis with multiplexing indices produced the alpha and beta libraries. All rearrangements within a chain used one primer pair; cDNA molecules carried barcodes. A single record per CDR3 protein comes from TCRdb applying MiXCR to the 5' RACE reads. The sample records fewer than 4,500 distinct CDR3 sequences, less than 15% being singletons. A word on this clonotype: Its specificity is unknown.

No cell fractionation was done, so the repertoire covers all unsorted peripheral blood T cells. The chain links TRBV5-8 to TRBJ2-3; 15 positions agree with TRBD2. The origin of this receptor is an adult with HIV infection. The input for sequencing was blood, taken before antiretroviral therapy. The CDR3 spells CASSLGTSGGRDTQYF. The CDR3 nucleotides read TGTGCCAGCAGCCTAGGGACTAGCGGGGGGAGAGATACGCAGTATTTT.